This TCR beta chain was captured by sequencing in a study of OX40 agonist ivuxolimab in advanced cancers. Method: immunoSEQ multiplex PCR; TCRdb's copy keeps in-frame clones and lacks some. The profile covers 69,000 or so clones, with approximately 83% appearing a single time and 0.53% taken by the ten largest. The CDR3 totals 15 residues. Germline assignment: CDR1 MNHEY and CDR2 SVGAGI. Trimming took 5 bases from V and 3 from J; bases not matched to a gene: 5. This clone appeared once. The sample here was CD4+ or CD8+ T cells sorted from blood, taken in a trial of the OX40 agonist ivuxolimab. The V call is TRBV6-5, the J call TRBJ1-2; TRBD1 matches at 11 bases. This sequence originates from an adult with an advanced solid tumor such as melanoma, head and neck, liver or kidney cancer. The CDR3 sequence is CASSAGTGGDYGYTF. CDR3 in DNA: TGTGCCAGCAGTGCCGGGACAGGGGGGGACTATGGCTACACCTTC.